One and the same sample provided the 17 T cell receptor beta chains below, sequenced in a study of blood T cell repertoires in COVID-19 (dated by TCRdb to 2018 to 2020). Libraries came from the immunoSEQ multiplex PCR assay. TCRdb provides this immuneACCESS table in a form limited to in-frame rearrangements. Some clones are lacking; in checked studies, under half of them reflect an unresolved V gene, and why the rest are absent is not known. The sample table records approximately 80,000 clones; around 80% of these occur just once. About 10% of the sample comes from the top ten. Sequencing used peripheral blood. These receptors all come from a man aged 60 to 69 with acute or convalescent COVID-19.

The chain's CDR3 is CASSPGTGGQSPLHF. CDR3 nucleotide sequence: TGCGCCAGCAGCCCCGGGACAGGGGGCCAGTCACCCCTCCACTTT. J is TRBJ1-6 and V is TRBV5-1; TRBD1 matches 12 bases. Germline-derived CDR1 and CDR2 are SGHRS and YFSETQ. The CDR3 has 15 residues. Trimming at V came to 4 bases and at J to 10 bases, leaving 6 bases not matched to a gene.

The V gene is TRBV18, the J gene TRBJ1-6; D gene ambiguous. Trimming shortened V by 4 bases and J by 8 bases, and 15 bases separated the two germline ends. CDR3 length: 15 amino acids. The germline CDR1 and CDR2 sequences are KGHSH and LQKENI. CDR3 sequence (DNA): TGTGCCAGCTCACTTTCTAGCGGGATTGATTCACCCCTCCACTTT. It encodes CASSLSSGIDSPLHF.

The chain is built from TRBV3-1 (or the pseudogene TRBV3-2) and TRBJ2-7; no firm D call. This CDR3 spans 15 amino acids. Per the germline V gene, CDR1 is LGHDT and CDR2 is YNNKEL (reference sequence). The V and J ends lost 1 base and 3 bases respectively, with 13 bases between them. CDR3 sequence (DNA): TGTGCCAGCAGCCAAGTTGGCGGTTCGGACTACGAGCAGTACTTC. Protein sequence: CASSQVGGSDYEQYF.

This chain joins TRBV19 and TRBJ1-2, with D possibly being TRBD1 (5 bases). Between the trimmed V and J ends, which lost 8 bases and 1 base, there was a span of 17 bases. The CDR3 consists of 15 residues. Germline V gene sequence: CDR1 LNHDA, CDR2 SQIVND (reference sequence). In nucleotides, the CDR3 is TGTGCCAGTGAGGGTTCCGGGGGATTTAACTATGGCTACACCTTC. Translation: CASEGSGGFNYGYTF.

The rearrangement uses TRBV28 and TRBJ1-3, with a possible D match to TRBD1 (5 bases). This CDR3 has 15 amino acids. V was clipped by 6 bases and J by 5 bases, with 17 bases between them. The germline V gene has CDR1 MDHEN and CDR2 SYDVKM. The CDR3 loop reads CASSLHGGTRNTIYF. CDR3 sequence (DNA): TGTGCCAGCAGCCTTCATGGGGGGACGAGAAACACCATATATTTT.

The V and J genes are TRBV21-1 and TRBJ2-1; the DNA was not used to check the table's D call, TRBD1. TRBV21-1 is flagged as a pseudogene. This CDR3 spans 15 amino acids. The DNA for the CDR3 is TGTGCCAGCTGGTCAGACAGCCGCACTGACAATGAGCAGTTCTTC. Translation gives CASWSDSRTDNEQFF.

The CDR3 DNA follows: TGTGCCAGCTCACCACCCTCCGTCAACACCGGGGAGCTGTTTTTT. Its protein product is CASSPPSVNTGELFF. The chain uses TRBV18 and TRBJ2-2; no firm D call. Germline V gene lookup returns CDR1 KGHSH and CDR2 LQKENI. The V end was cut by 0 bases, the J end by 2 bases, with 7 bases between. The length of the CDR3 is 15 residues.

V and J are TRBV6-1 and TRBJ2-7; 10 nucleotides line up with TRBD2. With 5 bases clipped from V and 3 bases from J, the junction kept 7 bases outside the gene matches. The V gene's germline CDR1 is MNHNS and CDR2 SASEGT. The CDR3 sequence is 15 residues long. The CDR3 sequence is CASSSRLAGIYEQYF. The DNA for the CDR3 is TGTGCCAGCAGTTCTAGACTAGCGGGTATCTACGAGCAGTACTTC.

Only a few counts were recorded for this clone. The DNA for the CDR3 is TGTGCCTGGAGAAAGGGGGGGAGGGAGACCCAGTACTTC. Translation: CAWRKGGRETQYF. V and J are TRBV30 and TRBJ2-5, with D perhaps TRBD2 (7 bases). Germline V CDR1 and CDR2: GTSNPN, SVGIG (reference sequence). The V gene lost 3 bases and the J gene lost 5 bases, with 13 bases spanning the gap. The CDR3 sequence is 13 residues long.

The rearrangement uses TRBV2 and TRBJ1-5; no definite D call. Trimming left V 2 bases short and J 11 bases short, with 19 bases between. Germline assignment: CDR1 SNHLY and CDR2 FYNNEI. The CDR3 extends over 15 amino acids. The CDR3 DNA reads TGTGCCAGCAGTGAAATGGGAGACCGCCTGGGGACCCAGCATTTT. Its protein is CASSEMGDRLGTQHF.

The rearrangement uses TRBV7-2 and TRBJ1-1; 8 nucleotides align to TRBD1. The CDR3 consists of 14 residues. Germline CDR1 reads SGHTA; CDR2 reads FQGNSA. V shed 3 bases and J 5 bases; nucleotides not matched to a gene: 5. Here the CDR3 reads CASSFSRGLTEAFF. CDR3 nucleotides: TGTGCCAGCAGCTTCTCCAGGGGGCTTACTGAAGCTTTCTTT.

The J gene is TRBJ1-1, the V gene TRBV6-5; no definite D call. Trimming stripped 0 bases from V and 2 bases from J, with 4 bases between. CDR1 and CDR2 (germline): MNHEY, SVGAGI. CDR3 length equals 13 residues. This chain's CDR3 is CASSYSTNTEAFF. CDR3 bases: TGTGCCAGCAGTTACTCGACAAACACTGAAGCTTTCTTT.

The chain uses TRBV27 and TRBJ1-2, with 8 bases that match TRBD1. Germline values: CDR1 MNHEY, CDR2 SMNVEV (reference sequence). V was pared by 8 bases and J by 7 bases, with 15 bases of the junction left unmatched. This CDR3 is built from 15 residues. In nucleotides, the CDR3 is TGTGCCAGCGGCAACTTACAGGGGGTGGTTGGTGGCTACACCTTC. This codes for CASGNLQGVVGGYTF.

V is TRBV5-1 and J is TRBJ1-1; unclear D gene. This CDR3 region has 12 residues. The V end was cut by 0 bases, the J end by 6 bases, with 6 bases between. Germline V gene data show CDR1 as SGHRS and CDR2 as YFSETQ. CDR3 amino acids: CASSLVGSEAFF. In DNA, the CDR3 is TGCGCCAGCAGCTTGGTCGGGTCTGAAGCTTTCTTT.

In this sample, this clone turned up once. In DNA form, the CDR3 reads TGTGCCAGCAGCCGAGCCGGGACTAGCGGGAGTCGTAATGAGCAGTTCTTC. Residues: CASSRAGTSGSRNEQFF. This chain uses TRBV11-3 with TRBJ2-1, with 14 bases lining up with TRBD2. The CDR3 length is 17 residues. V gave up 5 bases and J gave up 7 bases; unmatched junction bases: 10. CDR1 and CDR2 from the germline V gene are SGHNT and YENEEA.

The chain uses TRBV28 and TRBJ2-1, with a tentative D call TRBD2 (6 bases). This CDR3 spans 15 amino acids. V was trimmed by 4 bases and J by 4 bases, leaving 14 bases between them. Germline V gene lookup returns CDR1 MDHEN and CDR2 SYDVKM. CDR3 in amino acids: CASSSSGGSYNEQFF. The DNA of the CDR3 is TGTGCCAGCAGTTCATCCGGGGGTTCATACAATGAGCAGTTCTTC.

The rearrangement uses TRBV7-2 and TRBJ2-2, with TRBD2 as a possible D gene (5 bases). Trimming removed 5 bases from V and 0 bases from J, with 10 bases in between. Germline values: CDR1 SGHTA, CDR2 FQGNSA. The CDR3 extends over 15 amino acids. The CDR3 region has the DNA TGTGCCAGCAGCGAAAGCGGTCCGAACACCGGGGAGCTGTTTTTT. Its translation: CASSESGPNTGELFF. The variable domain in full, completed from reference TRBV7-2 and TRBJ2-2, reads GAGVSQSPSNKVTEKGKDVELRCDPISGHTALYWYRQSLGQGLEFLIYFQGNSAPDKSGLPSDRFSAERTGGSVSTLTIQRTQQEDSAVYLCASSESGPNTGELFFGEGSRLTVL.